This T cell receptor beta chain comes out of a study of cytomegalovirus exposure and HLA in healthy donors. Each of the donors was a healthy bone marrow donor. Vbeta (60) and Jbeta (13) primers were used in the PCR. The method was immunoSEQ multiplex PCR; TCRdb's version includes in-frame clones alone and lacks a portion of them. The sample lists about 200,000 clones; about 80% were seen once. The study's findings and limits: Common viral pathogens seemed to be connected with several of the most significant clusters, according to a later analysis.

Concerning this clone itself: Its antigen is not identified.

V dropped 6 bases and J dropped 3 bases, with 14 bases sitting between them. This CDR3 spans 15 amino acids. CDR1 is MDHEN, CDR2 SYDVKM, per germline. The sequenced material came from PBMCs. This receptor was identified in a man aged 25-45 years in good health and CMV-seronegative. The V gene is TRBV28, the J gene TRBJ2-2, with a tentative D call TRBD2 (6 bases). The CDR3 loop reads CASRRLAGYTGELFF. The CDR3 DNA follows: TGTGCCAGCAGACGACTGGCGGGATACACCGGGGAGCTGTTTTTT.